The 20 T cell receptor beta chains below were found in one sample sequenced in a study of a mutant IDH1 vaccine in newly diagnosed glioma. Produced via immunoSEQ multiplex PCR; TCRdb's table is partial and in-frame only. The sample holds 20,000 to 25,000 clones, about 85% seen once. Time point noted: baseline, week 1 (first vaccination visit). Treatment indicated: pre-vaccination baseline after standard-of-care therapy. The sample in question was PBMCs, obtained from a glioma patient treated with radiotherapy, temozolomide or both. The origin of the receptors is a man aged 35-49 years with glioma.

The J gene is TRBJ1-5, the V gene TRBV10-3; D is ambiguous. With 5 bases removed from V and 1 base from J, the gap between germline ends came to 9 bases. The CDR3 loop spans 14 amino acids. CDR1 and CDR2 (germline): ENHRY, SYGVKD. CDR3 in DNA: TGTGCCATCAGTAAGGACGGAAGCAATCAGCCCCAGCATTTT. Its protein is CAISKDGSNQPQHF.

This clone appeared a few times. The chain joins TRBV6-5 to TRBJ2-7; maybe TRBD2 (6 bases). Trimming took off 6 bases at V and 6 bases at J, with 18 bases between the two ends. This CDR3 is 14 amino acids long. The V gene's germline CDR1 is MNHEY and CDR2 SVGAGI. The CDR3 DNA follows: TGTGCCAGCAGACCCGGGGGTCCGGAAGGCGAGCAGTACTTC. It yields the protein CASRPGGPEGEQYF.

The rearrangement joins TRBV30 to TRBJ1-2, with unresolved D. V dropped 3 bases and J dropped 7 bases, with 12 bases sitting between them. CDR1 GTSNPN and CDR2 SVGIG come from the germline V gene (reference sequence). CDR3 length: 12 amino acids. Here the CDR3 reads CAWRNSFAGYTF. For the CDR3, the DNA is TGTGCCTGGAGAAACTCCTTTGCTGGCTACACCTTC.

Only a few counts were recorded for this clone. The rearrangement joins TRBV28 to TRBJ2-3; 9 bases agree with TRBD1. This CDR3 has 15 amino acids. With 3 bases clipped from V and 6 bases from J, the junction kept 7 bases outside the gene matches. Germline V gives CDR1 MDHEN, CDR2 SYDVKM. In DNA form, the CDR3 reads TGTGCCAGCAGTTTCCGGGACAGGGCGGGGGATACGCAGTATTTT. Translation: CASSFRDRAGDTQYF.

Relative to its sample, this clone is large. The chain recombines TRBV6-5 with TRBJ1-1, with D possibly being TRBD1 (5 bases). Trimming shortened V by 5 bases and J by 0 bases, and 13 bases separated the two germline ends. The CDR3 is made up of 15 amino acids. Germline V gives CDR1 MNHEY, CDR2 SVGAGI. The CDR3 loop reads CASSLGLEMNTEAFF. CDR3 coding DNA: TGTGCCAGCAGTCTGGGACTTGAGATGAACACTGAAGCTTTCTTT.

The chain has TRBV28 and TRBJ2-4; D may be TRBD2 (6 bases). This CDR3 spans 15 amino acids. Trimming cost V 4 bases and J 0 bases, with 10 bases left between them. The V gene's germline CDR1 is MDHEN and CDR2 SYDVKM. DNA of the CDR3: TGTGCCAGCAGTTATCCGGGACTAGCCAAAAACATTCAGTACTTC. This sequence encodes CASSYPGLAKNIQYF.

The CDR3 sequence is CASRRTNYGYTF. In nucleotides, the CDR3 is TGTGCCAGCCGACGAACTAACTATGGCTACACCTTC. The chain combines TRBV6-5 with TRBJ1-2, with no clear D. Germline assignment: CDR1 MNHEY and CDR2 SVGAGI. This CDR3 contains 12 residues. Trimming pared 8 bases from V and 0 bases from J, leaving 7 bases between.

The chain carries TRBV10-3 and TRBJ2-4; 8 bases map to TRBD2. Germline CDR1 ENHRY, CDR2 SYGVKD. The CDR3 spans 15 residues. Losses at the gene ends were 0 bases for V and 8 bases for J; bases not matched to a gene: 6. CDR3 nucleotides: TGTGCCATCAGTGAGTCCCGGACTAGCTGGGACATTCAGTACTTC. Protein sequence: CAISESRTSWDIQYF.

The chain is built from TRBV29-1 and TRBJ1-1; D is undetermined. Germline-derived CDR1 and CDR2 are SQVTM and ANQGSEA. The CDR3 contains 17 residues. Between the trimmed V and J ends, which lost 3 bases and 6 bases, there was a span of 26 bases. The CDR3 is CSVDWTGRRELQPEAFF. CDR3 sequence (DNA): TGCAGCGTTGATTGGACGGGGAGAAGAGAATTACAGCCTGAAGCTTTCTTT. Based on the CDR3 plus reference TRBV29-1 and TRBJ1-1, the full variable domain is SAVISQKPSRDICQRGTSLTIQCQVDSQVTMMFWYRQQPGQSLTLIATANQGSEATYESGFVIDKFPISRPNLTFSTLTVSNMSPEDSSIYLCSVDWTGRRELQPEAFFGQGTRLTVV.

The chain is built from TRBV5-1 and TRBJ2-6, with TRBD2 matching over 8 bases. The CDR3 contains 15 residues. Per the germline V gene, CDR1 is SGHRS and CDR2 is YFSETQ. V trimming: 4 bases; J trimming: 4 bases; junction bases outside the gene matches: 4. DNA of the CDR3: TGCGCCAGCAGCCGGGGGGGGGACGGGGCCAACGTCCTGACTTTC. Its translation is CASSRGGDGANVLTF. The whole variable domain, remainder taken from reference TRBV5-1 and TRBJ2-6, is KAGVTQTPRYLIKTRGQQVTLSCSPISGHRSVSWYQQTPGQGLQFLFEYFSETQRNKGNFPGRFSGRQFSNSRSEMNVSTLELGDSALYLCASSRGGDGANVLTFGAGSRLTVL.

The V and J genes are TRBV6-5 and TRBJ1-4, with D perhaps TRBD1 (6 bases). CDR3 length: 14 residues. Trimming cost V 5 bases and J 3 bases, with 10 bases left between them. Germline V lookup: CDR1 MNHEY, CDR2 SVGAGI. The CDR3 spells CASSTGRANEKLFF. The CDR3 region has the DNA TGTGCCAGCAGTACAGGGCGAGCTAATGAAAAACTGTTTTTT.

This chain uses TRBV30 with TRBJ2-3; tentative D call: TRBD2 (7 bases). There are 16 residues in the CDR3. V gave up 3 bases and J gave up 1 base, with 17 bases separating them. Germline values: CDR1 GTSNPN, CDR2 SVGIG (reference sequence). This chain's CDR3 is CAWSAEGGGGTDTQYF. The CDR3 DNA is TGTGCCTGGAGCGCTGAAGGGGGGGGTGGCACAGATACGCAGTATTTT. Full variable domain (missing parts from reference TRBV30 and TRBJ2-3): SQTIHQWPATLVQPVGSPLSLECTVEGTSNPNLYWYRQAAGRGLQLLFYSVGIGQISSEVPQNLSASRPQDRQFILSSKKLLLSDSGFYLCAWSAEGGGGTDTQYFGPGTRLTVL.

Concerning this clone itself: One end of the junction fails to match germline, which may point to a read error. The V call is TRBV7-9, the J call TRBJ2-3; D gene ambiguous. The V gene's germline CDR1 is SEHNR and CDR2 FQNEAQ (reference sequence). The CDR3 length is 14 residues. The DNA for the CDR3 is TGTGCCAGCAGCGTAGCCTCGGAGACAGATACGCAGTATTTT. It translates to CASSVASETDTQYF.

V is TRBV27 and J is TRBJ2-7; D may correspond to TRBD1 or TRBD2 (6 bases each). The V gene's germline CDR1 is MNHEY and CDR2 SMNVEV (reference sequence). The CDR3 sequence is 16 residues long. V lost 5 bases to trimming and J lost 2 bases, with 19 bases between them. CDR3 sequence (DNA): TGTGCCAGCAGTCGTACTGTCGGGGGCGGGACCTACGAGCAGTACGTC. Protein: CASSRTVGGGTYEQYV.

The chain combines TRBV7-2 with TRBJ2-7; 11 bases are shared with TRBD1. This CDR3 is 16 amino acids long. V lost 1 base to trimming and J lost 7 bases; unmatched junction nucleotides: 9. The germline V gene has CDR1 SGHTA and CDR2 FQGNSA. The CDR3 nucleotides read TGTGCCAGCAGCTTAGACACCGGGACAGGGGGGAAAGAGCAGTACTTC. This codes for CASSLDTGTGGKEQYF.

This clone was recorded once. In nucleotides, the CDR3 is TGTGCCAGCAGCCCCCGCCGGGGCCCCGGCAATGAGCAGTTCTTC. Protein sequence: CASSPRRGPGNEQFF. The rearrangement links TRBV7-2 to TRBJ2-1; either TRBD1 or TRBD2 may fit D (5 bases each). Germline loops: CDR1 SGHTA, CDR2 FQGNSA. There are 15 residues in the CDR3. Trimming took 5 bases from V and 6 from J, leaving 17 bases between them.

The rearrangement links TRBV4-2 to TRBJ2-1; 8 bases map to TRBD1. Germline-derived CDR1 and CDR2 are LGHNA and YNFKEQ. The CDR3 runs 15 residues. The V gene end was trimmed by 3 bases and the J gene end by 7 bases; junction bases not matched to a gene: 8. The CDR3 region has the DNA TGTGCCAGCAGCCAGCCCTTACAGGGGGGAAATGAGCAGTTCTTC. Its translation is CASSQPLQGGNEQFF.

This chain connects TRBV6-5 to TRBJ2-5, with 8 bases that match TRBD1. This CDR3 is built from 13 residues. The germline V gene encodes CDR1 MNHEY and CDR2 SVGAGI. Trimming at V came to 5 bases and at J to 4 bases, leaving 3 bases not matched to a gene. CDR3 in amino acids: CASSRTGTETQYF. The DNA for the CDR3 is TGTGCCAGCAGTCGGACAGGGACAGAGACCCAGTACTTC.

This sequence joins TRBV12-5 and TRBJ2-2; TRBD1 matches 7 bases. The germline V gene encodes CDR1 LGHNT and CDR2 FRNRAP. V shed 1 base, J shed 4 bases, and the junction held 3 bases outside the gene matches. The CDR3 covers 15 residues. The CDR3 sequence: CASGLGGQPTGELFF. Written as DNA, the CDR3 is TGTGCTAGTGGTTTGGGGGGACAGCCCACCGGGGAGCTGTTTTTT. The entire variable domain, with the rest obtained from reference TRBV12-5 and TRBJ2-2, is as follows: DARVTQTPRHKVTEMGQEVTMRCQPILGHNTVFWYRQTMMQGLELLAYFRNRAPLDDSGMPKDRFSAEMPDATLATLKIQPSEPRDSAVYFCASGLGGQPTGELFFGEGSRLTVL.

V and J are TRBV6-1 and TRBJ2-7; D is undetermined. This CDR3 region has 13 residues. CDR1 is MNHNS and CDR2 is SASEGT in the germline V gene. Trimming stripped 8 bases from V and 7 bases from J, with 18 bases between. The CDR3 region has the DNA TGTGCCAGCGAACTGGGCCACAAACTAGAGCAGTACGTC. It codes for CASELGHKLEQYV.